One and the same sample provided the 27 T cell receptor beta chains below, sequenced in a study of blood T cells in healthy people across ages. A second PCR, run for 7 to 11 cycles, used a sample-barcoded 5' primer plus a J-beta primer mix. TCRdb itself ran the 5' RACE reads through MiXCR, one entry per CDR3 protein. The data hold some 670,000 distinct CDR3 sequences, with 45% to 60% observed a single time. Sequencing was carried out using blood. These receptor sequences come from an elderly woman in good health.

As regards this clonotype: Just one base apart from a much larger clone, this may be a read error. The CDR3 loop reads CAGSLNRGSYEQYF. The CDR3 DNA reads as TGTGCCGGCAGCTTAAACAGGGGGAGCTACGAGCAGTACTTC. The rearrangement links TRBV7-2 to TRBJ2-7; 8 bases map to TRBD1. This CDR3 has 14 amino acids. CDR1 and CDR2 from the germline V gene are SGHTA and FQGNSA.

The genes are TRBV7-9 and TRBJ2-1; 14 bases align to TRBD2. The CDR3 spans 15 residues. V shed 1 base, J shed 14 bases, and the junction held 7 bases outside the gene matches. Looked up from germline, CDR1 is SEHNR and CDR2 is FQNEAQ (reference sequence). CDR3 bases: TGTGCCAGCAGCTTAGTTGGGGGACTAGCGGGAGCCGAGTTCTTC. Residues: CASSLVGGLAGAEFF. Together with reference TRBV7-9 and TRBJ2-1, the CDR3 gives the full variable domain: DTGVSQNPRHKITKRGQNVTFRCDPISEHNRLYWYRQTLGQGPEFLTYFQNEAQLEKSRLLSDRFSAERPKGSFSTLEIQRTEQGDSAMYLCASSLVGGLAGAEFFGPGTRLTVL.

This clonotype has only a few counts. This chain links TRBV10-3 with TRBJ2-5; 7 bases match TRBD1. The CDR3 totals 12 residues. V lost 8 bases to trimming and J lost 2 bases; unmatched junction nucleotides: 2. CDR1 and CDR2 from the germline V gene are ENHRY and SYGVKD. The CDR3 DNA reads TGTGCCATCCGGGACAGACAAGAGACCCAGTACTTC. Amino acids: CAIRDRQETQYF.

As concerns this clonotype: One end of the junction varies from germline; a read error may be responsible. The V and J genes are TRBV5-1 and TRBJ2-3; 7 bases are a match to TRBD1. The germline CDR1 and CDR2 sequences are SGHRS and YFSETQ. The CDR3 is 17 residues long. CDR3 region: CASNLAGTVASTDTQYF. CDR3 DNA: TGCGCCAGCAACTTGGCCGGGACAGTTGCTAGCACAGATACGCAGTATTTT. Full variable domain (outside the CDR3, taken from reference TRBV5-1 and TRBJ2-3): KAGVTQTPRYLIKTRGQQVTLSCSPISGHRSVSWYQQTPGQGLQFLFEYFSETQRNKGNFPGRFSGRQFSNSRSEMNVSTLELGDSALYLCASNLAGTVASTDTQYFGPGTRLTVL.

The genes are TRBV4-3 and TRBJ2-4; D gene unclear. The V end was cut by 0 bases, the J end by 3 bases, with 15 bases between. CDR1 LGHNA and CDR2 YSLEER come from the germline V gene. This CDR3 spans 17 amino acids. The CDR3 nucleotides read TGCGCCAGCAGCCAAGAGGATCCCAGGCTCGGCAAAAACATTCAGTACTTC. Translated: CASSQEDPRLGKNIQYF.

Concerning this clonotype: It may be a read error: a sequence one base away is much more abundant. This chain connects TRBV25-1 to TRBJ2-1; 10 bases match TRBD2. Trimming took 3 bases from V and 13 from J; bases not matched to a gene: 12. Germline CDR1 reads MGHDK; CDR2 reads SYGVNS. CDR3 length equals 15 residues. As DNA, the CDR3 is TGTGCCAGCAGTGATCCGCGGACTAGCGGTGAGACCCAGTTCTTC. As protein: CASSDPRTSGETQFF.

The sample holds many counts of this clonotype. This chain connects TRBV4-1 to TRBJ2-1; TRBD2 aligns across 8 bases. With 2 bases clipped from V and 7 bases from J, the junction kept 22 bases outside the gene matches. The CDR3 sequence is 20 residues long. In germline, CDR1 is MGHRA, CDR2 YSYEKL. The CDR3 DNA reads as TGCGCCAGCAGCCAAAATATACAGGGAGGGCCGGGACTAGGAGGGAATGAGCAGTTCTTC. Amino acids: CASSQNIQGGPGLGGNEQFF.

As regards this clonotype: This may come from a read error, since a much larger clone is one base off. The gene calls are TRBV7-9 and TRBJ2-3, with D maybe TRBD2 (6 bases). The germline V gene encodes CDR1 SEHNR and CDR2 FQNEAQ (reference sequence). The CDR3 contains 15 residues. Trimming stripped 3 bases from V and 4 bases from J, with 14 bases between. CDR3 in DNA: TGTGCCAGCAGCTTTAGCGGAGCTAGCGCAGATACGCAGTATTTT. Protein sequence: CASSFSGASADTQYF. Looking up the rest from reference TRBV7-9 and TRBJ2-3 gives the full variable domain: DTGVSQNPRHKITKRGQNVTFRCDPISEHNRLYWYRQTLGQGPEFLTYFQNEAQLEKSRLLSDRFSAERPKGSFSTLEIQRTEQGDSAMYLCASSFSGASADTQYFGPGTRLTVL.

This clonotype was picked up many times. The CDR3 bases are TGTGCCAGCACCCGGGACTTCCTCAATGAGCAGTTCTTC. As protein: CASTRDFLNEQFF. The rearrangement joins TRBV7-2 to TRBJ2-1, with a weak D call TRBD2 (6 bases). The CDR3 covers 13 residues. V dropped 7 bases and J dropped 6 bases, with 13 bases sitting between them. Germline V gives CDR1 SGHTA, CDR2 FQGNSA.

The chain couples TRBV14 to TRBJ2-7, with D unclear. The CDR3 is made up of 11 amino acids. The germline V gene encodes CDR1 SGHDN and CDR2 FVKESK. V was clipped by 1 base and J by 8 bases, with 6 bases between them. CDR3 coding DNA: TGTGCCAGCAGCCAAGGTGCGCAGCAGTACTTC. It specifies CASSQGAQQYF.

On this clonotype: A much more abundant neighbour one base away suggests this may be a read error. The chain is built from TRBV27 and TRBJ2-1; 7 bases map to TRBD2. Germline V lookup: CDR1 MNHEY, CDR2 SMNVEV (reference sequence). This CDR3 is 13 amino acids long. Germline trimming cut 7 bases from V and 8 bases from J; bases unmatched to any gene: 8. CDR3 region: CASKGWDYYEQFF. In DNA form, the CDR3 reads TGTGCCAGCAAGGGATGGGACTATTATGAGCAGTTCTTC.

This clonotype appeared many times. The chain links TRBV4-2 to TRBJ2-2; 7 bases map to TRBD2. Unmatched junction bases numbered 15, after V lost 4 bases and J lost 7 bases. The CDR3 loop spans 17 amino acids. From germline, CDR1 is LGHNA and CDR2 YNFKEQ. CDR3: CASSPNPASGVHGELFF. The DNA of the CDR3 is TGTGCCAGCAGCCCCAACCCAGCTAGCGGTGTTCACGGGGAGCTGTTTTTT.

Comments on this clonotype: This may be a read error, as it is one base from a much larger clone. The chain links TRBV20-1 to TRBJ1-2; 9 bases map to TRBD1. This CDR3 has 15 residues. Trimming removed 0 bases from V and 4 bases from J; junction bases left unmatched: 6. Looked up from germline, CDR1 is DFQATT and CDR2 is SNEGSKA (reference sequence). Here the CDR3 reads CSARDGQGWSYGYTF. DNA of the CDR3: TGCAGTGCTAGAGACGGACAGGGGTGGAGCTATGGCTACACCTTC.

This clonotype occurred once. This chain connects TRBV29-1 to TRBJ2-7; 11 bases align to TRBD1. The germline gives CDR1 SQVTM, CDR2 ANQGSEA. The CDR3 runs 13 residues. Losses at the gene ends were 1 base for V and 7 bases for J; bases not matched to a gene: 3. The CDR3 spells CSVEAGQGAEQYF. CDR3 sequence (DNA): TGCAGCGTTGAAGCAGGACAGGGGGCAGAGCAGTACTTC.

On this clonotype: A read error may be the cause here, since a much bigger clone is one base away. The rearrangement uses TRBV20-1 and TRBJ2-1; D might be TRBD2 (5 bases). Germline CDR1 reads DFQATT; CDR2 reads SNEGSKA (reference sequence). V was shortened by 3 bases and J by 10 bases, with 19 bases between the two germline ends. The length of the CDR3 is 14 residues. CDR3: CSASEGTTTYEQFF. CDR3 nucleotide sequence: TGCAGTGCTAGCGAGGGCACGACCACCTACGAGCAGTTCTTC.

The V call is TRBV7-9, the J call TRBJ1-2; TRBD1 might be the D (5 bases). Germline V gene lookup returns CDR1 SEHNR and CDR2 FQNEAQ (reference sequence). This CDR3 region has 14 residues. Trimming removed 5 bases at V and 5 bases at J, with 15 bases between. The CDR3 coding sequence is TGTGCCAGCAGCCGTGCAGGGACGGAATATGGCTACACCTTC. This encodes CASSRAGTEYGYTF.

The chain combines TRBV18 with TRBJ1-3; 7 nucleotides align to TRBD1. V was clipped by 2 bases and J by 0 bases; unmatched bases: 4. Germline V gene data show CDR1 as KGHSH and CDR2 as LQKENI. The CDR3 spans 16 residues. CDR3 DNA: TGTGCCAGCTCACCAGACAGGGCAAGCTCTGGAAACACCATATATTTT. This gives the protein CASSPDRASSGNTIYF.

The table lists this clonotype with a count of one. The V call is TRBV3-1, the J call TRBJ1-2, with D unresolved. Germline V CDR1 and CDR2: LGHDT, YNNKEL (reference sequence). This CDR3 has 11 amino acids. V was clipped by 3 bases and J by 9 bases, with 8 bases between them. CDR3 sequence reads: CASSQAASYTF. Here the CDR3 DNA reads TGTGCCAGCAGCCAGGCGGCGAGCTACACCTTC. Looking up the rest from reference TRBV3-1 and TRBJ1-2 gives the full variable domain: DTAVSQTPKYLVTQMGNDKSIKCEQNLGHDTMYWYKQDSKKFLKIMFSYNNKELIINETVPNRFSPKSPDKAHLNLHINSLELGDSAVYFCASSQAASYTFGSGTRLTVV.

This chain uses TRBV15 with TRBJ2-7; 7 bases line up with TRBD1. The germline V gene has CDR1 LNHNV and CDR2 YYDKDF (reference sequence). The V and J ends lost 0 bases and 5 bases, in that order; junction bases with no gene match: 7. This CDR3 spans 15 amino acids. The CDR3 bases are TGTGCCACCAGCAGAGATCCAAGACAGGGTGACGAGCAGTACTTC. Protein sequence: CATSRDPRQGDEQYF. Using reference TRBV15 and TRBJ2-7 for the parts outside the CDR3, the full variable domain is DAMVIQNPRYQVTQFGKPVTLSCSQTLNHNVMYWYQQKSSQAPKLLFHYYDKDFNNEADTPDNFQSRRPNTSFCFLDIRSPGLGDTAMYLCATSRDPRQGDEQYFGPGTRLTVT.

This clonotype was counted only a few times. A much larger clone is a single base away; this may be a read error. V usage is TRBV10-3 and J usage is TRBJ2-7; 9 positions agree with TRBD1. Trimming at V came to 10 bases and at J to 8 bases, leaving 12 bases not matched to a gene. CDR1 and CDR2 (germline): ENHRY, SYGVKD. This CDR3 has 13 amino acids. The CDR3 nucleotides are TGTGCCACCGCGTGGGGACAGGGACCCAAGCAGTACTTC. Protein product: CATAWGQGPKQYF.

Remarks on this clonotype: Its ends do not fully match the called genes, so a read error is possible. The CDR3 here is CAISEQGAQEAQSF. In DNA, the CDR3 is TGTGCCATCAGCGAACAGGGGGCCCAAGAGGCCCAGTCCTTC. V gene TRBV10-3 combines with J gene TRBJ2-5, with 9 bases fitting TRBD1. The CDR3 runs to 14 residues. Germline CDR1 is ENHRY and CDR2 is SYGVKD.

The V call is TRBV29-1, the J call TRBJ2-7; 8 positions match TRBD1. J lost 2 bases, V lost 6 bases, and 6 bases had no gene match. CDR3 length equals 13 residues. Germline V gives CDR1 SQVTM, CDR2 ANQGSEA. The CDR3 region has the DNA TGCAGCGTGAGCCGACAGGGGACCTACGAGCAGTACTTC. Translated, it gives CSVSRQGTYEQYF.

This clonotype was counted many times. The V and J genes are TRBV7-2 and TRBJ2-7, with 7 bases that match TRBD2. The V and J ends lost 5 bases and 2 bases, in that order; junction bases with no gene match: 12. The CDR3 totals 16 residues. CDR1 and CDR2 from the germline V gene are SGHTA and FQGNSA. The CDR3 nucleotides are TGTGCCAGCAGCCCATCGATTAGCGGGCGAACCTACGAGCAGTACTTC. This gives the protein CASSPSISGRTYEQYF. The full variable domain, with the rest looked up from reference TRBV7-2 and TRBJ2-7, is GAGVSQSPSNKVTEKGKDVELRCDPISGHTALYWYRQSLGQGLEFLIYFQGNSAPDKSGLPSDRFSAERTGGSVSTLTIQRTQQEDSAVYLCASSPSISGRTYEQYFGPGTRLTVT.

This clonotype was seen only a few times. V is TRBV6-6 and J is TRBJ1-6; TRBD1 might be the D (5 bases). Trimming pared 2 bases from V and 7 bases from J, leaving 6 bases between. The CDR3 is made up of 13 amino acids. The germline V gene has CDR1 MNHNY and CDR2 SVGAGI (reference sequence). The CDR3 sequence: CASSYDSNSPLHF. CDR3 bases: TGTGCCAGCAGTTACGACAGCAATTCACCCCTCCACTTT.

Ten or more counts support this clonotype. V is TRBV7-9 and J is TRBJ2-5, with D possibly called TRBD1 or TRBD2 (5 bases each). V lost 5 bases to trimming and J lost 4 bases, with 11 bases between them. There are 13 residues in the CDR3. Germline lookup yields CDR1 SEHNR and CDR2 FQNEAQ (reference sequence). CDR3 nucleotides: TGTGCCAGCAGCCCGGGACCGATAGAGACCCAGTACTTC. Encoded protein: CASSPGPIETQYF.

This clonotype was seen a few times. The chain links TRBV12-3 or TRBV12-4 to TRBJ2-1; D gene unclear. The V and J ends lost 4 bases and 8 bases respectively, with 9 bases between them. The CDR3 loop spans 12 amino acids. As DNA, the CDR3 is TGTGCCAGCAGTTCGAAAGGACATGAGCAGTTCTTC. This gives the protein CASSSKGHEQFF.

This clonotype has a handful of counts. The CDR3: CSARARETQYF. The CDR3 region has the DNA TGCAGTGCTAGGGCTAGAGAGACCCAGTACTTC. The rearrangement uses TRBV20-1 and TRBJ2-5; D is ambiguous. This CDR3 has 11 residues. Germline assignment: CDR1 DFQATT and CDR2 SNEGSKA (reference sequence). The V gene lost 3 bases and the J gene lost 4 bases, with 6 bases spanning the gap.